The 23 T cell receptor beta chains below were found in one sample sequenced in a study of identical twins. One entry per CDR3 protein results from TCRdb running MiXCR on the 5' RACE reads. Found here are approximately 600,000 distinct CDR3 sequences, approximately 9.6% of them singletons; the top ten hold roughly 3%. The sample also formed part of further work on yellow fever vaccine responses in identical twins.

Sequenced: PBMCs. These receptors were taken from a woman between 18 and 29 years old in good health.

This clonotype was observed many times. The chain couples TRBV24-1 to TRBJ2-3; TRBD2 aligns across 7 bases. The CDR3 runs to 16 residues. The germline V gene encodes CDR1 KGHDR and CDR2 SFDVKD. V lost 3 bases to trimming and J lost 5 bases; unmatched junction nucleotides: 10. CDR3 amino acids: CATSDPSAGYRDTQYF. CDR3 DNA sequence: TGTGCCACCAGTGATCCCTCAGCGGGATATAGAGATACGCAGTATTTT.

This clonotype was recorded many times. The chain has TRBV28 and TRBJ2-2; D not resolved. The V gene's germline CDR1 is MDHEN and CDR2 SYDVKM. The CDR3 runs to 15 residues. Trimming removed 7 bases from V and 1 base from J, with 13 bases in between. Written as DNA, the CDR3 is TGTGCCAGCACCACTGGGCAGCGGAACACCGGGGAGCTGTTTTTT. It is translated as CASTTGQRNTGELFF.

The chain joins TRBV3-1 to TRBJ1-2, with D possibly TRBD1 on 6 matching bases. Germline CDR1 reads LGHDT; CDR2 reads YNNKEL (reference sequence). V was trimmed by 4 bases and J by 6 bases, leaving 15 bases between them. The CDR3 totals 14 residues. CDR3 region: CASSRTPRGDGYTF. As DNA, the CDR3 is TGTGCCAGCAGCCGGACCCCGAGGGGGGATGGCTACACCTTC.

Here the CDR3 reads CASSSGGELYSNQPQHF. CDR3 coding DNA: TGTGCCAGCAGCTCCGGCGGTGAATTGTATAGCAATCAGCCCCAGCATTTT. The chain employs TRBV7-9 and TRBJ1-5; D not certain. The germline CDR1 and CDR2 sequences are SEHNR and FQNEAQ (reference sequence). V dropped 4 bases and J dropped 0 bases, with 16 bases sitting between them. This CDR3 has 17 residues.

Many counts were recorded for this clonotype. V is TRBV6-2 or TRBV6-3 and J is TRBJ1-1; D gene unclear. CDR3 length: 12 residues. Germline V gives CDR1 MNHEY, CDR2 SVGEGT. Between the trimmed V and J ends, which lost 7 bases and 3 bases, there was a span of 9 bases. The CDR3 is CASNSWDTEAFF. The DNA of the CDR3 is TGTGCCAGCAATTCTTGGGACACTGAAGCTTTCTTT.

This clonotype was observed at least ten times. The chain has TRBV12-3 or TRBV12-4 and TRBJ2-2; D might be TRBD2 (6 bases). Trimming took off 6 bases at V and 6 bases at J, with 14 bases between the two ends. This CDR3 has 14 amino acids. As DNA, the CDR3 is TGTGCCAGCAGCCCGAACCTAGCGCCCGGGGAGCTGTTTTTT. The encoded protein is CASSPNLAPGELFF.

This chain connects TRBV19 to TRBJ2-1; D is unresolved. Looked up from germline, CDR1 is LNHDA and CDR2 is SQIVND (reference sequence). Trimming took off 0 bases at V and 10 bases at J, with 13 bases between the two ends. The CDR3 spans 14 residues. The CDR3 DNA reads TGTGCCAGTAGTATAGATCTGTTCGCAGGCGAGCAGTTCTTC. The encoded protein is CASSIDLFAGEQFF.

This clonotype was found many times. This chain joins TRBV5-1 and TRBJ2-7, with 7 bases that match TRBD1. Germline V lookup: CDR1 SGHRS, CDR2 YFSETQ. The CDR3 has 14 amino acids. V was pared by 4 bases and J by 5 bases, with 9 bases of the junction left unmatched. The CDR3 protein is CASSIRQGANEQYF. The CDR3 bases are TGCGCCAGCAGCATACGACAGGGCGCCAACGAGCAGTACTTC.

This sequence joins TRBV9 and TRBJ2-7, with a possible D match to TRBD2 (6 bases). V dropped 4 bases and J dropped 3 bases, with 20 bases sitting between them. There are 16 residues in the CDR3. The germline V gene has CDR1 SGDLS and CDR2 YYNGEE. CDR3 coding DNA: TGTGCCAGCAGCCCTTCCCCCCGGACGGGGGACTACGAGCAGTACTTC. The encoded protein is CASSPSPRTGDYEQYF.

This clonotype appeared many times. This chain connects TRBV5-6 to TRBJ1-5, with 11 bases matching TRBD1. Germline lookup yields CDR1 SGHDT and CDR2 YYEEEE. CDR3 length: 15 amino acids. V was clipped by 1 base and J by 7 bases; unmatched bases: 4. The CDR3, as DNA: TGTGCCAGCAGCTTGTGGGACAGGGGGGGCCAGCCCCAGCATTTT. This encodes CASSLWDRGGQPQHF. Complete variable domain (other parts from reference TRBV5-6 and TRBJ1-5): DAGVTQSPTHLIKTRGQQVTLRCSPKSGHDTVSWYQQALGQGPQFIFQYYEEEERQRGNFPDRFSGHQFPNYSSELNVNALLLGDSALYLCASSLWDRGGQPQHFGDGTRLSIL.

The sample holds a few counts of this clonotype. CDR3 amino acids: CASSLAILWGAGSYEQYF. CDR3 in DNA: TGTGCCAGCAGCTTAGCCATTTTGTGGGGGGCCGGCTCCTACGAGCAGTACTTC. The V gene is TRBV7-8, the J gene TRBJ2-7, with D perhaps TRBD1 or TRBD2 (6 bases each). Per the germline V gene, CDR1 is SGHVS and CDR2 is FQNEAQ. CDR3 length: 18 amino acids. Trimming left V 0 bases short and J 0 bases short, with 18 bases between.

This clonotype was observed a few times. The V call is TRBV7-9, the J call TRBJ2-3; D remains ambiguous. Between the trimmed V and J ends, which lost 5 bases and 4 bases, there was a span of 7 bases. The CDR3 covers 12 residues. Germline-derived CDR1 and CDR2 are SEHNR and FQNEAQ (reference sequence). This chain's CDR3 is CASSARPDTQYF. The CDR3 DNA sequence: TGTGCCAGCAGCGCACGTCCAGATACGCAGTATTTT.

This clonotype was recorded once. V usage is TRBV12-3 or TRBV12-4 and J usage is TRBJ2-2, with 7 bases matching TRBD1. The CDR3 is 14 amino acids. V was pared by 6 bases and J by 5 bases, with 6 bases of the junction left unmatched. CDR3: CASSTGVYTGELFF. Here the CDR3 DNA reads TGTGCCAGCAGCACAGGGGTATATACCGGGGAGCTGTTTTTT.

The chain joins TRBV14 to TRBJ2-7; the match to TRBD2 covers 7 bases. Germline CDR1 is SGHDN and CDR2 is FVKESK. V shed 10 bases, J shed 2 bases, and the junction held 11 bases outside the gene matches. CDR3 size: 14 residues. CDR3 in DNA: TGTGCCACCCGTCCCTCGGGAGGCACCTACGAGCAGTACTTC. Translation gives CATRPSGGTYEQYF.

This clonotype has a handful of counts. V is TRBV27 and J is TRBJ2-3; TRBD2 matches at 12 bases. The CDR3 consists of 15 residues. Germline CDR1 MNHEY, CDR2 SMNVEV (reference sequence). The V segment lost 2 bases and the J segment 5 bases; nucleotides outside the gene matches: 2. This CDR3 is CASSLASGRVDTQYF. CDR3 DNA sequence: TGTGCCAGCAGTTTAGCTAGCGGGAGGGTAGATACGCAGTATTTT.

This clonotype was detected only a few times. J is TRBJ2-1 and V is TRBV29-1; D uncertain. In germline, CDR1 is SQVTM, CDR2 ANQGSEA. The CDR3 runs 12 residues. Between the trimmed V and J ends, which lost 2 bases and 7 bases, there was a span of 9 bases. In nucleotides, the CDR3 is TGCAGCGTTGAACTGGAAAAGAATGAGCAGTTCTTC. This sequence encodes CSVELEKNEQFF.

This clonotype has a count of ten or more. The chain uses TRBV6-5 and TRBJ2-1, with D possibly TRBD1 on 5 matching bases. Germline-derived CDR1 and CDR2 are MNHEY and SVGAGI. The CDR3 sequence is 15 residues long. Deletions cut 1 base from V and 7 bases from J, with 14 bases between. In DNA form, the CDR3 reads TGTGCCAGCAGTTACTTACCCATCGCAGGGAATGAGCAGTTCTTC. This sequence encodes CASSYLPIAGNEQFF.

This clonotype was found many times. The CDR3 coding sequence is TGTGCCATCAGCCCCCGACTAGCGGGAGGACAAGATACGCAGTATTTT. This sequence encodes CAISPRLAGGQDTQYF. The V and J genes are TRBV10-3 and TRBJ2-3; 13 nucleotides agree with TRBD2. The CDR3 spans 16 residues. Germline V gene data show CDR1 as ENHRY and CDR2 as SYGVKD. Trimming cost V 6 bases and J 5 bases; bases outside gene matches: 8.

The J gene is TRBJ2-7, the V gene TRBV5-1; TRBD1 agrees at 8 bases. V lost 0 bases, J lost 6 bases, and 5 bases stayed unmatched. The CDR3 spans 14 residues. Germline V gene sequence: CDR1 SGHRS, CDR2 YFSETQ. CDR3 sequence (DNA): TGCGCCAGCAGCTTGGAGACAGGGGTTATCGAGCAGTACTTC. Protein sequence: CASSLETGVIEQYF.

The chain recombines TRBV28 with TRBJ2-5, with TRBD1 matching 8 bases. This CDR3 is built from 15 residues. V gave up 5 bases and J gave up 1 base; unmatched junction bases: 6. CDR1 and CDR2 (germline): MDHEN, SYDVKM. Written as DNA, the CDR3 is TGTGCCAGCAGTCCCCCAGACAGGGGCCAAGAGACCCAGTACTTC. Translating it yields CASSPPDRGQETQYF.

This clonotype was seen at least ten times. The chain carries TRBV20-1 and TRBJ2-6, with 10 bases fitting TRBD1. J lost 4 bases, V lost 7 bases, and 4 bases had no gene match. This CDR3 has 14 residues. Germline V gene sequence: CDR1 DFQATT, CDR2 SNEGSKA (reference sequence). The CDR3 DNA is TGCAGTGTTGGACAGGGGGTCGGGGCCAACGTCCTGACTTTC. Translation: CSVGQGVGANVLTF.

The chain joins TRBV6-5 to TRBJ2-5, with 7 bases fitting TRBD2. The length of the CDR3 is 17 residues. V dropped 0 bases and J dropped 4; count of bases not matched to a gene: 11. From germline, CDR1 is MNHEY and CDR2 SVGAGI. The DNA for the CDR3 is TGTGCCAGCAGTTACTCGGAGAGGACTAGGAGAGGAGAGACCCAGTACTTC. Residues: CASSYSERTRRGETQYF.

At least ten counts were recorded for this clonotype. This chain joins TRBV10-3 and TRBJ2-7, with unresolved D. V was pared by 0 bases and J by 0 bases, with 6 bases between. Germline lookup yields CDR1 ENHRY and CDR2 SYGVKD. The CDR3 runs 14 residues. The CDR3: CAISESRNSYEQYF. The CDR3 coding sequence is TGTGCCATCAGTGAGTCGCGCAACTCCTACGAGCAGTACTTC.